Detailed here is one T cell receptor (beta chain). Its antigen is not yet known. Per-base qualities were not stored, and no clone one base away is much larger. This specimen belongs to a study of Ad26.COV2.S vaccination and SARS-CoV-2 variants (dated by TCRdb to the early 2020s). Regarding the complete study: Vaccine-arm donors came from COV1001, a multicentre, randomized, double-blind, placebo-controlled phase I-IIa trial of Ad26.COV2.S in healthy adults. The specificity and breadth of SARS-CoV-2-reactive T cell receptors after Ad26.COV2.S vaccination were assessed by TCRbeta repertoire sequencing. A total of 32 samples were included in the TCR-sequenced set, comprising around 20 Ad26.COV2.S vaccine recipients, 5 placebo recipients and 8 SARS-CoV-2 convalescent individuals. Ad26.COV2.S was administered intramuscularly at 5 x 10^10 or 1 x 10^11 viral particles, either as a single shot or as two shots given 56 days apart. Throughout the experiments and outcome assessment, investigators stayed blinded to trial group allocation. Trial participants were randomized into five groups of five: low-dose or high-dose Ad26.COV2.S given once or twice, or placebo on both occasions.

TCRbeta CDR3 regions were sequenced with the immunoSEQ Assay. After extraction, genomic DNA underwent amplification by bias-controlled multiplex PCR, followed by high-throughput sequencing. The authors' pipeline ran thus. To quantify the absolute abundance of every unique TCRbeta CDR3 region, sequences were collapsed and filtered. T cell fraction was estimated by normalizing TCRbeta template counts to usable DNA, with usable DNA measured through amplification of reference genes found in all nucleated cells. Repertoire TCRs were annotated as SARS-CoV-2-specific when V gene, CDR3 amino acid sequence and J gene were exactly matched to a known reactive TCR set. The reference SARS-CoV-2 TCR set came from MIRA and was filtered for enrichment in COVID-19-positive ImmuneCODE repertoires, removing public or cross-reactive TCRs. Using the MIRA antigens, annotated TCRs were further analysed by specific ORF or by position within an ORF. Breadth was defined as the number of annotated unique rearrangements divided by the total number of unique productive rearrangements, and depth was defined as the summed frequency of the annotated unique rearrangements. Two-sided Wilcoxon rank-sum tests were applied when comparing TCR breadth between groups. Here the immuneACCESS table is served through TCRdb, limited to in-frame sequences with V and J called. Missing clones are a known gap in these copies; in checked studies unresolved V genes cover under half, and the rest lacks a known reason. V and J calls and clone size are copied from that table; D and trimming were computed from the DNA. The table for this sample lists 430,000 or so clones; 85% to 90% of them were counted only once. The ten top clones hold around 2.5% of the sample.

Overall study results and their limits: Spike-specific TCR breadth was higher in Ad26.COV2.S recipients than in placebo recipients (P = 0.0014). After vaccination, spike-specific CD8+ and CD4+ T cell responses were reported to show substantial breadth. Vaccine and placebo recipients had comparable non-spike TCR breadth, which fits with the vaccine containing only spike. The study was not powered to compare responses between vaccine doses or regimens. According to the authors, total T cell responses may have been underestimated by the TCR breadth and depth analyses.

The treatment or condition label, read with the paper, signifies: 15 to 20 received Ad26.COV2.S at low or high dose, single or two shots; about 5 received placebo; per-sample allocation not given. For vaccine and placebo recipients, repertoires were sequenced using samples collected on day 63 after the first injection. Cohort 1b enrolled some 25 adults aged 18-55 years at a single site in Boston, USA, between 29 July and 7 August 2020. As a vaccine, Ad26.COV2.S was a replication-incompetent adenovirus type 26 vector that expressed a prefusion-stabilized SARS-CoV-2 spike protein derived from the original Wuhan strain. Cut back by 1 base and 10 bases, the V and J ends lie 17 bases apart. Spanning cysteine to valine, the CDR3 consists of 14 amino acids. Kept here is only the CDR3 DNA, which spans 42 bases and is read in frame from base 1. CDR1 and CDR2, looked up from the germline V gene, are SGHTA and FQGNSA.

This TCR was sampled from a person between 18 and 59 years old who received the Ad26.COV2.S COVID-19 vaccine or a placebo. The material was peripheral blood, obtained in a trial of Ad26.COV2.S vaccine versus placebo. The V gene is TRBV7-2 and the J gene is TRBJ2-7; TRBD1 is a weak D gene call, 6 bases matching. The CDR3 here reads CASSLVFGDTSQYV. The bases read TGTGCCAGCAGCTTAGTGTTTGGGGACACTAGTCAGTACGTC.